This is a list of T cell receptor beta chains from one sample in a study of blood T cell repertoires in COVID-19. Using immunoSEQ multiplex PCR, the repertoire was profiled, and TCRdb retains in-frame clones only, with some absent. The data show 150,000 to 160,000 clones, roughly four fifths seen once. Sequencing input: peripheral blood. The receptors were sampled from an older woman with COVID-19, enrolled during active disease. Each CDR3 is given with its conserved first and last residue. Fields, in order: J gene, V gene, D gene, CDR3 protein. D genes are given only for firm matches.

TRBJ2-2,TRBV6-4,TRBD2,CASSEVDGGRNTGELFF
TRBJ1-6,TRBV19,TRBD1,CASSTDRGRAIGYSPLHF
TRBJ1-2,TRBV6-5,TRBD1,CASSSWTGTEGYTF
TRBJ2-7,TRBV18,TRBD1,CASSPQGAQNSRTLYEQYF
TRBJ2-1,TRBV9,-,CASGGLSGNEQFF
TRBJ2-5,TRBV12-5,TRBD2,CASAKRGSRTQYF
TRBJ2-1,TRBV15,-,CATSRAVSREQFF
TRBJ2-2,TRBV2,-,CASSEALRTSGELFF
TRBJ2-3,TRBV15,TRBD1,CATSRGGTGTDTQYF
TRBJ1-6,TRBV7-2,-,CASSSTSAGGMSPLHF
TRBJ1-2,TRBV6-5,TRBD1,CASRTGYGYTF
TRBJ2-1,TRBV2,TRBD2,CASTVGLAVIYNEQFF
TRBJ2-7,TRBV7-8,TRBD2,CASSTSGASYEQYF
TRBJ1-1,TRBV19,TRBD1,CASSGRTGGYEAFF
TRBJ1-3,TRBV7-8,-,CASSLAAGNTIYF
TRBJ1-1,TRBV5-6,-,CASSSLGPGGTEAFF
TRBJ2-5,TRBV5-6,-,CASSLNRGGVETQYF
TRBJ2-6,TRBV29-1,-,CSVDDAPVWGTGANVLTF